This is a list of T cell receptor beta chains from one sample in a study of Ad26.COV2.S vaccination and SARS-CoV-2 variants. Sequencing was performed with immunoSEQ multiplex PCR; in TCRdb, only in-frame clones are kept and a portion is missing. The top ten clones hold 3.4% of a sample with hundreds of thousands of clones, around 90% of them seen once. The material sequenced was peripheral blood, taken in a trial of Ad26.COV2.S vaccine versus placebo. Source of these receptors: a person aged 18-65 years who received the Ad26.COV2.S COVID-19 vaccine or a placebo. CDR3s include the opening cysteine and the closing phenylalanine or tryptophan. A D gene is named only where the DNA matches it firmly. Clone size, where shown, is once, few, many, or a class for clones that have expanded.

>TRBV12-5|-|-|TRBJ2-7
CASGLVPDPYEQYF
TGTGCTAGTGGTTTGGTACCGGACCCCTACGAGCAGTACTTC
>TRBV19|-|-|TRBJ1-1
CASSPLAYTEAFF
TGTGCCAGTAGTCCCCTGGCCTACACTGAAGCTTTCTTT
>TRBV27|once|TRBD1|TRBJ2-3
CASSRDSSTDTQYF
TGTGCCAGCAGTCGGGACAGCAGCACAGATACGCAGTATTTT
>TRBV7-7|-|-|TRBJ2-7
CASSIRDGPYEQYF
TGTGCTAGCAGCATCCGGGACGGCCCCTACGAGCAGTACTTC
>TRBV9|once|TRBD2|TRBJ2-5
CASSVRSLGLVETQYF
TGTGCCAGCAGCGTCAGAAGCCTTGGACTAGTGGAGACCCAGTACTTC
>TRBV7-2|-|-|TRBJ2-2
CASSLGARGGELFF
TGTGCCAGCAGCTTAGGGGCTCGCGGCGGGGAGCTGTTTTTT
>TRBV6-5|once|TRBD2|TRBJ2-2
CASEGLVTGELFF
TGTGCCAGCGAGGGACTAGTCACCGGGGAGCTGTTTTTT
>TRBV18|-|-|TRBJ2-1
CASSRVGQSYNEQFF
TGTGCCAGCTCCCGAGTTGGACAGAGCTACAATGAGCAGTTCTTC
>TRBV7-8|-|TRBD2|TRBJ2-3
CASSLRGGDIGQYF
TGTGCCAGCAGCTTACGGGGGGGGGATATCGGGCAGTATTTT
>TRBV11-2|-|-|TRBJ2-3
CASSSGAVTDTQYF
TGTGCCAGCAGCTCCGGGGCAGTCACAGATACGCAGTATTTT
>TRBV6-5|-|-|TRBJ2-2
CASKGQMNTGELFF
TGTGCCAGCAAAGGACAGATGAACACCGGGGAGCTGTTTTTT
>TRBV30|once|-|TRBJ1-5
CAWSTGGSQPQHF
TGTGCCTGGAGTACGGGGGGCTCTCAGCCCCAGCATTTT
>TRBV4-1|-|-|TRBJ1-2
CASSQPISDGYTF
TGCGCCAGCAGCCAGCCCATATCGGATGGCTACACCTTC
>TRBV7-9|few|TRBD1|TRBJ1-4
CASSLGGGGGNEKLFF
TGTGCCAGCAGCTTAGGAGGAGGGGGCGGTAATGAAAAACTGTTTTTT
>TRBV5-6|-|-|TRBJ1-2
CASSLNYGYTF
TGTGCCAGCAGCCTTAACTATGGCTACACCTTC
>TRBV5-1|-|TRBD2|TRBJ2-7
CASSLRSGGPDEQYF
TGCGCCAGCAGCTTGCGTAGCGGGGGGCCAGACGAGCAGTACTTC
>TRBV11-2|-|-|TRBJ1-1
CASSTVGAPKAFF
TGTGCCAGCAGCACCGTAGGAGCCCCAAAAGCTTTCTTT
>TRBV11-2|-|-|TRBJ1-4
CASRGWLGNEKLFF
TGTGCCAGCAGGGGTTGGTTGGGTAATGAAAAACTGTTTTTT
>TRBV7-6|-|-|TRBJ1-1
CASSFQENTEAFF
TGTGCCAGCAGCTTTCAGGAGAACACTGAAGCTTTCTTT
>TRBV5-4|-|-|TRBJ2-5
CASSLGSGSRETQYF
TGTGCCAGCAGCTTGGGGTCCGGGAGTAGGGAGACCCAGTACTTC
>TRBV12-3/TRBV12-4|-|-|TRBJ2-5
CASRSSNQETQYF
TGTGCCAGCAGGAGCAGCAATCAAGAGACCCAGTACTTC
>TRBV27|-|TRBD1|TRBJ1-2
CASSWRTGSGYTF
TGTGCCAGCAGTTGGCGGACAGGGTCTGGCTACACCTTC
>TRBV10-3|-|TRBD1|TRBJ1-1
CAITRKSTGTGDTEAFF
TGTGCCATCACTAGAAAGTCAACCGGGACAGGTGACACTGAAGCTTTCTTT